This T cell receptor beta chain was sequenced in a study of blood T cell repertoires in COVID-19. Study-level information: PBMCs, B-cell-depleted T cells, or T cells were the source of the cDNA or gDNA that made up the material.

Source study methods: How many nucleated cells were present was estimated from reference gene primer amplification. The protocol was immunoSEQ multiplex PCR, while the TCRdb copy is restricted to in-frame clones and leaves out a portion. Clone size and V and J calls were adopted from that table, with D and trimming inferred from the DNA. Of 150,000 or so clones listed, 80% are singletons. CDR1 LNHDA and CDR2 SQIVND come from the germline V gene (reference sequence). V lost 5 bases and J 7 bases, leaving 27 bases between the germline ends. This CDR3 has 19 amino acids. Recovered participants had two consecutive negative NP/OP PCR tests, healthcare professional clearance, or symptom resolution.

Input material: PBMCs or T cells enriched from blood (not recorded which). This sequence originates from an older woman who had recovered from COVID-19. The J gene is TRBJ1-6, the V gene TRBV19; D is ambiguous. DNA for the CDR3: TGTGCCAGTAGTCTTCTTGGCCTCGACTCGGGAGTCAAAAATTCACCCCTCCACTTT. It specifies CASSLLGLDSGVKNSPLHF.